The rows below give T cell receptor beta chains drawn from one sample of a study of T cells after yellow fever vaccination. One entry per CDR3 protein, called by TCRdb with MiXCR from the 5' RACE reads. Of about 310,000 distinct CDR3 sequences in the sample, less than 4.5% were seen once. The specimen comprised PBMCs, sampled on the day of the yellow fever booster vaccination. The receptors were gathered from a man younger than 35 who received the YFV17D yellow fever vaccine. CDR3s include the opening cysteine and the closing phenylalanine or tryptophan. The D gene is left open where the match is weak. Not every row has a clone size; where given, it reads once, few, many or a size class.

v_gene	abundance	j_gene	d_gene	CDR3aa	CDR3nt
TRBV6-2/TRBV6-3	-	TRBJ2-1	TRBD2	CASGGLAGGRSYNEQFF	TGTGCCAGCGGGGGACTAGCGGGGGGGCGGTCCTACAATGAGCAGTTCTTC
TRBV4-3	-	TRBJ2-5	-	CASSQEGGRIGQETQYF	TGCGCCAGCAGCCAAGAAGGGGGTAGGATCGGCCAAGAGACCCAGTACTTC
TRBV29-1	many	TRBJ1-1	TRBD1	CSGNQGAYTEAFF	TGCAGCGGGAATCAGGGGGCTTACACTGAAGCTTTCTTT
TRBV9	many	TRBJ2-1	TRBD2	CASSTGGGTASQFF	TGTGCCAGCAGCACCGGGGGGGGGACTGCTAGTCAGTTCTTC
TRBV6-5	many	TRBJ1-2	-	CASSGGVGDYGYTF	TGTGCCAGCAGTGGGGGGGTAGGCGACTATGGCTACACCTTC
TRBV5-1	-	TRBJ2-3	-	CASSRAPSTDTQYF	TGCGCCAGCAGCAGGGCGCCTAGCACAGATACGCAGTATTTT
TRBV20-1	many	TRBJ1-5	TRBD1	CSARGDSDNQPQHF	TGCAGTGCTAGGGGGGACAGCGACAATCAGCCCCAGCATTTT
TRBV6-2/TRBV6-3	-	TRBJ1-6	TRBD1	CASIGPGQGVGSPLHF	TGTGCCAGCATAGGACCCGGACAGGGGGTTGGTTCACCCCTCCACTTT
TRBV4-3	many	TRBJ2-7	TRBD1	CASSPTGVGYEQYF	TGCGCCAGCAGCCCGACAGGGGTTGGATACGAGCAGTACTTC
TRBV2	many	TRBJ2-7	-	CASRSDGGSHEQYF	TGTGCCAGCAGGAGTGATGGCGGATCTCATGAGCAGTACTTC
TRBV5-1	many	TRBJ1-1	-	CASSPAALMPEAFF	TGCGCCAGCAGCCCAGCGGCGTTGATGCCTGAAGCTTTCTTT
TRBV3-1	few	TRBJ2-7	-	CASSQEKLAVGPYEQYF	TGTGCCAGCAGCCAAGAAAAATTGGCCGTCGGACCCTACGAGCAGTACTTC
TRBV30	few	TRBJ1-1	-	CAWSVLWGKTTEAFF	TGTGCCTGGAGTGTTCTCTGGGGGAAAACCACTGAAGCTTTCTTT
TRBV19	few	TRBJ1-2	-	CASSDGRFDGYTF	TGTGCCAGTAGTGATGGACGTTTCGATGGCTACACCTTC
TRBV6-2/TRBV6-3	many	TRBJ2-5	-	CASSYRGYKTQYF	TGTGCCAGCAGTTACAGAGGGTACAAGACCCAGTACTTC
TRBV7-6	few	TRBJ2-1	-	CASSSNRDEQFF	TGTGCCAGCAGCTCGAACAGGGACGAGCAGTTCTTC
TRBV29-1	-	TRBJ2-2	-	CSAIRDHNTGELFF	TGCAGCGCCATACGGGACCATAACACCGGGGAGCTGTTTTTT
TRBV20-1	few	TRBJ1-1	TRBD1	CSAKPGQGGTEAFF	TGCAGTGCAAAACCGGGACAGGGCGGCACTGAAGCTTTCTTT
TRBV7-9	many	TRBJ2-3	TRBD2	CASSLLAGATTDTQYF	TGTGCCAGCAGCTTACTAGCGGGGGCAACCACAGATACGCAGTATTTT
TRBV20-1	few	TRBJ2-5	-	CSARAIDTQETQYF	TGCAGTGCTAGAGCCATAGACACCCAAGAGACCCAGTACTTC
TRBV5-4	-	TRBJ2-1	TRBD2	CASRGSGGDNEQFF	TGTGCCAGCAGGGGATCCGGGGGGGACAATGAGCAGTTCTTC
TRBV29-1	many	TRBJ2-2	TRBD1	CSVYGQGSGELFF	TGCAGCGTCTATGGACAGGGCTCCGGGGAGCTGTTTTTT
TRBV4-1	-	TRBJ2-7	-	CASSHPQALDSSYEQYF	TGCGCCAGCAGCCATCCCCAAGCACTCGACAGCTCCTACGAGCAGTACTTC
TRBV12-3/TRBV12-4	many	TRBJ2-1	-	CASSLGEEGGRSEQFF	TGTGCCAGCAGTTTGGGGGAAGAGGGGGGGCGGAGTGAGCAGTTCTTC
TRBV4-1	few	TRBJ2-1	-	CASSHWWARGYNEQFF	TGCGCCAGCAGCCATTGGTGGGCTAGGGGGTACAATGAGCAGTTCTTC
TRBV4-1	many	TRBJ2-1	TRBD1	CASSQVQGANYNEQFF	TGCGCCAGCAGCCAAGTGCAGGGGGCAAACTACAATGAGCAGTTCTTC
TRBV5-1	-	TRBJ1-1	-	CASSLVEDGTEAFF	TGCGCCAGCAGCTTGGTCGAGGATGGGACTGAAGCTTTCTTT
TRBV7-9	many	TRBJ1-1	TRBD1	CASSFGQVGTEAFF	TGTGCCAGCAGCTTCGGACAGGTGGGCACTGAAGCTTTCTTT
TRBV12-3/TRBV12-4	few	TRBJ1-2	-	CASSFSGVYGYTF	TGTGCCAGCAGTTTTTCAGGGGTCTATGGCTACACCTTC
TRBV6-5	many	TRBJ2-6	-	CASSYGVNGANVLTF	TGTGCCAGCAGTTACGGGGTTAATGGGGCCAACGTCCTGACTTTC
TRBV20-1	few	TRBJ2-1	TRBD2	CSARDLRTAGITYNEQFF	TGCAGTGCTAGAGATCTTCGTACAGCGGGGATTACCTACAATGAGCAGTTCTTC
TRBV5-4	-	TRBJ2-2	TRBD1	CASSVARGLSGELFF	TGTGCCAGCAGTGTTGCCAGGGGGCTTTCCGGGGAGCTGTTTTTT